The 21 T cell receptor beta chains below come from one sample, sequenced in a study of T cell repertoires in cytomegalovirus infection. MiXCR was run by TCRdb on the reads, yielding one entry per CDR3 protein. This sample has 97,000 or so distinct CDR3 sequences, with approximately 15% found just once. Sequenced sample: PBMCs. These receptors were obtained from a human donor in good health (CMV status not recorded). Some clones in this sample may be carry-over from other donors' samples.

This clonotype was observed a few times. The chain links TRBV28 to TRBJ1-5; D uncertain. V was cut by 11 bases and J by 5 bases, with 16 bases left in between. Germline CDR1 is MDHEN and CDR2 is SYDVKM. The CDR3 is made up of 13 amino acids. The CDR3: CASKAINYQPQHF. For the CDR3, the DNA is TGTGCCTCCAAGGCCATCAATTATCAGCCCCAGCATTTT.

The table lists this clonotype with many counts. The CDR3 loop is CASRLLASNTGELFF. CDR3 in DNA: TGTGCCAGTCGACTACTAGCTTCGAACACCGGGGAGCTGTTTTTT. The chain couples TRBV19 to TRBJ2-2; D perhaps matches TRBD2 (6 bases). Trimming removed 8 bases at V and 0 bases at J, with 13 bases between. Germline V lookup: CDR1 LNHDA, CDR2 SQIVND (reference sequence). The CDR3 is made up of 15 amino acids.

The chain couples TRBV2 to TRBJ2-1; D not certain. V was shortened by 4 bases and J by 15 bases, with 13 bases between the two germline ends. Germline CDR1 and CDR2: SNHLY and FYNNEI. This CDR3 is 11 amino acids long. The CDR3 region has the DNA TGTGCCAGCAGTGTTACTCCTTCAGGGTTCTTC. It is translated as CASSVTPSGFF.

This clonotype has a count of ten or more. The V and J genes are TRBV6-6 and TRBJ2-1; the D gene is possibly TRBD2 (6 bases). This CDR3 has 16 amino acids. Germline CDR1 is MNHNY and CDR2 is SVGAGI (reference sequence). V lost 2 bases and J lost 2, with 13 bases in between. CDR3 bases: TGTGCCAGCAGTTACCGTCTCGCGGGGACCTACAATGAGCAGTTCTTC. It codes for CASSYRLAGTYNEQFF.

This clonotype was counted a few times. The rearrangement joins TRBV11-3 to TRBJ1-2, with D hard to call. The CDR3 is 15 residues long. V lost 0 bases and J 0 bases, leaving 8 bases between the germline ends. Germline lookup yields CDR1 SGHNT and CDR2 YENEEA. CDR3 coding DNA: TGTGCCAGCAGCTTAGAGGGCGGCGCTAACTATGGCTACACCTTC. Amino acid sequence: CASSLEGGANYGYTF.

This clonotype was seen at least ten times. The chain employs TRBV7-2 and TRBJ2-7; no definite D call. Germline V gene sequence: CDR1 SGHTA, CDR2 FQGNSA. Trimming removed 4 bases at V and 3 bases at J, with 13 bases between. CDR3 size: 14 residues. CDR3 loop: CASSYRKDNYEQYF. DNA of the CDR3: TGTGCCAGCAGCTACCGGAAGGATAACTACGAGCAGTACTTC. Complete variable domain (other parts from reference TRBV7-2 and TRBJ2-7): GAGVSQSPSNKVTEKGKDVELRCDPISGHTALYWYRQSLGQGLEFLIYFQGNSAPDKSGLPSDRFSAERTGGSVSTLTIQRTQQEDSAVYLCASSYRKDNYEQYFGPGTRLTVT.

This clonotype was observed a few times. The chain carries TRBV7-8 and TRBJ2-7; D possibly corresponds to TRBD1 (5 bases). V was clipped by 7 bases and J by 3 bases, with 16 bases between them. Looked up from germline, CDR1 is SGHVS and CDR2 is FQNEAQ. This CDR3 has 14 amino acids. Here the CDR3 reads CASKPRRVDYEQYF. The CDR3 DNA is TGTGCCAGCAAGCCCCGCAGGGTGGACTACGAGCAGTACTTC.

This clonotype was seen only a few times. The rearrangement joins TRBV28 to TRBJ2-7; D unclear. This CDR3 contains 15 residues. V was clipped by 2 bases and J by 0 bases, with 11 bases between them. The V gene's germline CDR1 is MDHEN and CDR2 SYDVKM. The CDR3, as DNA: TGTGCCAGCAGTTTAAGTGATCTTAGCTCCTACGAGCAGTACTTC. Translated, it gives CASSLSDLSSYEQYF.

This clonotype was counted ten times or more. The V gene is TRBV20-1, the J gene TRBJ2-3; D unclear. V gave up 3 bases and J gave up 1 base, with 11 bases separating them. Germline V gene lookup returns CDR1 DFQATT and CDR2 SNEGSKA (reference sequence). The CDR3 runs 14 residues. CDR3 loop: CSASGPSGTDTQYF. The CDR3 nucleotides read TGCAGTGCTAGTGGACCCTCGGGCACAGATACGCAGTATTTT.

The table lists this clonotype with many counts. The CDR3 DNA reads TGTGCCAGCACTACAGAGTACTATTCACCCCTCCACTTT. Its protein is CASTTEYYSPLHF. The chain is built from TRBV7-2 and TRBJ1-6; the D is unclear. Trimming left V 7 bases short and J 8 bases short, with 12 bases between. This CDR3 spans 13 amino acids. Germline-derived CDR1 and CDR2 are SGHTA and FQGNSA. Full variable domain (missing parts from reference TRBV7-2 and TRBJ1-6): GAGVSQSPSNKVTEKGKDVELRCDPISGHTALYWYRQSLGQGLEFLIYFQGNSAPDKSGLPSDRFSAERTGGSVSTLTIQRTQQEDSAVYLCASTTEYYSPLHFGNGTRLTVT.

This clonotype has a count of ten or more. A single base separates this from a much larger clone, so it may be a read error. The rearrangement joins TRBV7-2 to TRBJ1-5, with TRBD1 as a possible D gene (6 bases). CDR1 and CDR2 (germline): SGHTA, FQGNSA. V lost 4 bases and J 4 bases, leaving 14 bases between the germline ends. The CDR3 is 15 residues long. This chain's CDR3 is CASSSRGGGNQPQHF. Written as DNA, the CDR3 is TGTGCCAGCAGCTCAAGGGGGGGGGGTAATCAGCCCCAGCATTTT.

The table lists this clonotype with many counts. CDR3 loop: CASSNPPGNTIYF. For the CDR3, the DNA is TGTGCCAGCAGCAACCCGCCTGGAAACACCATATATTTT. This sequence joins TRBV7-3 and TRBJ1-3; D is unresolved. Germline V gives CDR1 SGHTA, CDR2 FQGTGA. V lost 5 bases, J lost 2 bases, and 7 bases lay in between. The CDR3 is made up of 13 amino acids.

The rearrangement joins TRBV6-1 to TRBJ2-7, with 7 bases lining up with TRBD2. In germline, CDR1 is MNHNS, CDR2 SASEGT. J lost 3 bases, V lost 10 bases, and 9 bases had no gene match. This CDR3 has 13 amino acids. CDR3 loop: CATLERGIYEQYF. CDR3 DNA sequence: TGTGCCACCCTCGAGCGGGGCATCTACGAGCAGTACTTC.

The chain combines TRBV4-2 with TRBJ2-3; possibly TRBD2 for D (5 bases). The germline gives CDR1 LGHNA, CDR2 YNFKEQ. The CDR3 loop spans 14 amino acids. The V gene lost 4 bases and the J gene lost 2 bases, with 10 bases spanning the gap. The DNA of the CDR3 is TGTGCCAGCAGCCCAACTAGTGTCACAGATACGCAGTATTTT. Protein product: CASSPTSVTDTQYF.

The CDR3 is CASSQNGAADTQYF. The CDR3 DNA reads TGTGCCAGCAGCCAAAATGGAGCAGCAGATACGCAGTATTTT. This chain uses TRBV4-2 with TRBJ2-3, with unresolved D. Trimming shortened V by 2 bases and J by 4 bases, and 10 bases separated the two germline ends. In germline, CDR1 is LGHNA, CDR2 YNFKEQ. CDR3 length equals 14 residues.

The chain has TRBV5-1 and TRBJ1-5; TRBD1 matches at 7 bases. The CDR3 is 13 amino acids. The V and J ends lost 5 bases and 7 bases, in that order; junction bases with no gene match: 6. Germline lookup yields CDR1 SGHRS and CDR2 YFSETQ. The CDR3 is CASRDRPGQPQHF. Written as DNA, the CDR3 is TGCGCCAGCAGGGACAGGCCGGGCCAGCCCCAGCATTTT. The full variable domain, its missing parts supplied by reference TRBV5-1 and TRBJ1-5, is KAGVTQTPRYLIKTRGQQVTLSCSPISGHRSVSWYQQTPGQGLQFLFEYFSETQRNKGNFPGRFSGRQFSNSRSEMNVSTLELGDSALYLCASRDRPGQPQHFGDGTRLSIL.

V usage is TRBV11-2 and J usage is TRBJ1-6; 7 bases map to TRBD1. The CDR3 consists of 14 residues. Trimming cost V 5 bases and J 8 bases; bases outside gene matches: 6. CDR1 is SGHAT and CDR2 is FQNNGV in the germline V gene. The CDR3 nucleotides are TGTGCCAGCAGCCAAGGACAGGATCATTCACCCCTCCACTTT. Translated, it gives CASSQGQDHSPLHF.

Ten or more counts support this clonotype. The J gene is TRBJ2-7, the V gene TRBV14; D is perhaps TRBD2 (6 bases). This CDR3 comprises 13 residues. V was cut by 0 bases and J by 7 bases, with 10 bases left in between. From germline, CDR1 is SGHDN and CDR2 FVKESK. The CDR3 DNA follows: TGTGCCAGCAGCCAAGATCGGGGAGGAGAGCAGTACTTC. Translating it yields CASSQDRGGEQYF. The complete variable domain, with remaining parts taken from reference TRBV14 and TRBJ2-7, reads EAGVTQFPSHSVIEKGQTVTLRCDPISGHDNLYWYRRVMGKEIKFLLHFVKESKQDESGMPNNRFLAERTGGTYSTLKVQPAELEDSGVYFCASSQDRGGEQYFGPGTRLTVT.

The chain is built from TRBV7-9 and TRBJ2-3; 7 nucleotides line up with TRBD1. Germline V lookup: CDR1 SEHNR, CDR2 FQNEAQ (reference sequence). The length of the CDR3 is 15 residues. Germline trimming cut 2 bases from V and 4 bases from J; bases unmatched to any gene: 6. Here the CDR3 DNA reads TGTGCCAGCAGCTTATTCGGACAGGCCGCAGATACGCAGTATTTT. Its translation: CASSLFGQAADTQYF.

This clonotype has more than one count but fewer than ten. The gene calls are TRBV20-1 and TRBJ1-4; no clear D. CDR1 is DFQATT and CDR2 is SNEGSKA in the germline V gene (reference sequence). Deletions cut 7 bases from V and 2 bases from J, with 8 bases between. The CDR3 extends over 12 amino acids. The CDR3 DNA reads TGCAGTGTTGGGCGCACTAATGAAAAACTGTTTTTT. As protein: CSVGRTNEKLFF.

This clonotype was detected many times. This chain joins TRBV25-1 and TRBJ1-1, with D tentatively TRBD1 (6 bases). This CDR3 is built from 14 residues. The V and J ends lost 1 base and 5 bases respectively, with 11 bases between them. The germline gives CDR1 MGHDK, CDR2 SYGVNS. The CDR3 protein is CASSEWSTGTEAFF. The DNA for the CDR3 is TGTGCCAGCAGTGAATGGTCGACAGGAACTGAAGCTTTCTTT.